Following are 31 T cell receptor beta chains from one sample sequenced in a study of post-analysis software for immune sequencing data. The study's findings and limits: A few TRBV segments (TRBV5-6, TRBV5-1 and TRBV20-1 among them) occurred more frequently in patients than in controls.

Their antigen targets remain unknown. Prepared TCR beta cDNA libraries contained unique molecular identifiers. TCRdb fed the PCR reads into MiXCR, producing one record per CDR3 protein. The table has some 800,000 distinct CDR3 sequences, 46% seen once. The sample comprised blood. The source of these receptors is a girl between 10 and 17 years old with multiple sclerosis.

This clonotype was observed a handful of times. The CDR3 coding sequence is TGTGCCAGCAGTGTGGGGACCGGCGGCGAGCAGTACTTC. Translation gives CASSVGTGGEQYF. The chain carries TRBV12-3 or TRBV12-4 and TRBJ2-7; D tentatively fits TRBD1 or TRBD2 (5 bases each). The germline V and J ends were trimmed by 5 bases and 6 bases, with 14 bases remaining between them. CDR3 length: 13 amino acids.

This clonotype was seen a few times. The chain carries TRBV20-1 and TRBJ2-1, with D unclear. The CDR3 sequence is 16 residues long. V was shortened by 1 base and J by 0 bases, with 13 bases between the two germline ends. Germline V lookup: CDR1 DFQATT, CDR2 SNEGSKA (reference sequence). CDR3 loop: CSARGLGASSYNEQFF. DNA for the CDR3: TGCAGTGCTAGAGGGTTGGGCGCGAGCTCCTACAATGAGCAGTTCTTC.

The sample holds a few counts of this clonotype. The rearrangement uses TRBV18 and TRBJ2-1; 10 bases align to TRBD2. Per the germline V gene, CDR1 is KGHSH and CDR2 is LQKENI. J gave up 7 bases and V 3 bases, and 9 bases lay outside the gene matches. The CDR3 totals 16 residues. CDR3 DNA: TGTGCCAGCTCACCGGACCCAACTAGCGGGACAAATGAGCAGTTCTTC. Translation gives CASSPDPTSGTNEQFF.

The rearrangement uses TRBV6-1 and TRBJ1-5, with TRBD1 identical over 8 bases. The CDR3 extends over 17 amino acids. The trim removed 0 bases at V and 2 bases at J, leaving 6 bases unmatched. Germline V gene sequence: CDR1 MNHNS, CDR2 SASEGT. CDR3 residues: CASSEARDRTGNQPQHF. The CDR3 nucleotides are TGTGCCAGCAGTGAAGCGCGGGACAGGACGGGCAATCAGCCCCAGCATTTT.

This clonotype turned up a few times. The chain employs TRBV24-1 and TRBJ2-1, with 11 bases aligning to TRBD2. Germline V gene sequence: CDR1 KGHDR, CDR2 SFDVKD. The V segment lost 2 bases and the J segment 5 bases; nucleotides outside the gene matches: 7. This CDR3 is 17 amino acids long. This CDR3 is CATSDYQGLADHNEQFF. The CDR3 DNA sequence: TGTGCCACCAGTGATTACCAGGGACTAGCGGACCACAATGAGCAGTTCTTC.

The CDR3 loop is CAISEPSLAGDTDTQYF. The CDR3 DNA follows: TGTGCCATCAGTGAGCCATCTTTAGCGGGAGATACAGATACGCAGTATTTT. The genes are TRBV10-3 and TRBJ2-3; 9 positions match TRBD2. The CDR3 runs to 17 residues. Germline loops: CDR1 ENHRY, CDR2 SYGVKD. J was trimmed by 3 bases and V by 2 bases; bases with no gene match: 9.

This clonotype was detected a few times. The V call is TRBV10-3, the J call TRBJ2-7, with TRBD2 matching over 7 bases. The CDR3 consists of 16 residues. Unmatched junction bases numbered 13, after V lost 2 bases and J lost 6 bases. Germline CDR1 and CDR2: ENHRY and SYGVKD. The CDR3 nucleotides read TGTGCCATCAGTGAGGGCGGGAGTAGTCGGTCCGCCGAGCAGTACTTC. Its translation: CAISEGGSSRSAEQYF.

V is TRBV7-9 and J is TRBJ2-5; D may be TRBD1 (5 bases). Germline CDR1 and CDR2: SEHNR and FQNEAQ (reference sequence). CDR3 size: 15 residues. Between the trimmed V and J ends, which lost 4 bases and 1 base, there was a span of 13 bases. The CDR3 protein is CASSSRQTTQETQYF. CDR3 DNA sequence: TGTGCCAGCAGCTCCCGACAGACGACCCAAGAGACCCAGTACTTC.

This clonotype was seen once. This chain joins TRBV7-3 and TRBJ2-3, with a tentative D call TRBD2 (5 bases). The CDR3 loop spans 19 amino acids. From germline, CDR1 is SGHTA and CDR2 FQGTGA. V shed 2 bases and J shed 1 base, with 22 bases lying between them. CDR3 residues: CASSLGPVPLNGGTDTQYF. In DNA form, the CDR3 reads TGTGCCAGCAGCTTAGGCCCCGTCCCATTAAACGGGGGCACAGATACGCAGTATTTT.

This chain links TRBV20-1 with TRBJ2-4; weak D call: TRBD2 (7 bases). The J call may be mistaken, given a closer DNA end match to TRBJ2-7. The CDR3 is 18 residues long. Germline CDR1 and CDR2: DFQATT and SNEGSKA (reference sequence). The CDR3: CSASSREGPSRGHYEQYF. CDR3 in DNA: TGCAGTGCTAGTTCCAGGGAGGGCCCTAGCCGGGGGCACTACGAGCAGTACTTC.

A remark on this clonotype: The junction differs from germline at one of its ends, possibly a read error. The V call is TRBV19, the J call TRBJ2-1; 11 bases fit TRBD2. Germline V CDR1 and CDR2: LNHDA, SQIVND (reference sequence). This CDR3 is built from 15 residues. The CDR3, as DNA: TGTGTCAGTAACGATCTGCCTAGCGGGAGGTATGAGCAGTTCTTC. It codes for CVSNDLPSGRYEQFF. Full variable domain (rest looked up from reference TRBV19 and TRBJ2-1): DGGITQSPKYLFRKEGQNVTLSCEQNLNHDAMYWYRQDPGQGLRLIYYSQIVNDFQKGDIAEGYSVSREKKESFPLTVTSAQKNPTAFYLCVSNDLPSGRYEQFFGPGTRLTVL.

J is TRBJ2-1 and V is TRBV20-1; TRBD2 matches 7 bases. Looked up from germline, CDR1 is DFQATT and CDR2 is SNEGSKA (reference sequence). J was trimmed by 1 base and V by 5 bases; bases with no gene match: 5. This CDR3 region has 14 residues. The CDR3 DNA is TGCAGTGCTGCGGGAGAGGAATCCTACAATGAGCAGTTCTTC. It specifies CSAAGEESYNEQFF.

The V and J genes are TRBV7-2 and TRBJ2-5; 7 bases align to TRBD2. The trim removed 5 bases at V and 4 bases at J, leaving 13 bases unmatched. Germline CDR1 reads SGHTA; CDR2 reads FQGNSA. The CDR3 is 16 residues long. The CDR3 coding sequence is TGTGCCAGCAGCCAAAGAGCGGGGACGAGCGCAGAGACCCAGTACTTC. Protein sequence: CASSQRAGTSAETQYF.

V and J are TRBV20-1 and TRBJ2-5; TRBD1 is a possible D gene (6 bases). The V gene's germline CDR1 is DFQATT and CDR2 SNEGSKA (reference sequence). Trimming took 0 bases from V and 5 from J, leaving 16 bases between them. CDR3 length: 15 residues. CDR3 sequence reads: CSARDVSGAGETQYF. The CDR3 DNA sequence: TGCAGTGCTAGAGATGTGTCAGGGGCCGGTGAGACCCAGTACTTC.

The V call is TRBV4-1, the J call TRBJ1-1, with 7 positions matching TRBD1. Losses at the gene ends were 3 bases for V and 12 bases for J; bases not matched to a gene: 16. CDR3 size: 15 residues. Germline V gives CDR1 MGHRA, CDR2 YSYEKL. The CDR3 reads CASSHESYQGDYTFF. For the CDR3, the DNA is TGCGCCAGCAGCCACGAGTCGTACCAGGGGGATTACACTTTCTTT.

The chain joins TRBV7-8 to TRBJ1-4, with 7 bases that match TRBD1. V lost 5 bases and J lost 14; bases outside the gene matches: 20. Germline CDR1 reads SGHVS; CDR2 reads FQNEAQ. The CDR3 has 16 residues. CDR3 DNA sequence: TGTGCCAGCAGCCGCTTGGCCTCTGGAGGGGGCTCAGAGCTGTTTTTT. Translated: CASSRLASGGGSELFF.

The V gene is TRBV11-3, the J gene TRBJ2-1, with TRBD2 matching 8 bases. V was pared by 0 bases and J by 0 bases, with 7 bases of the junction left unmatched. CDR1 is SGHNT, CDR2 YENEEA, per germline. The CDR3 has 18 residues. This chain's CDR3 is CASSLDPSGLSSYNEQFF. CDR3 nucleotide sequence: TGTGCCAGCAGCTTAGATCCTAGCGGGTTGAGCTCCTACAATGAGCAGTTCTTC.

V usage is TRBV29-1 and J usage is TRBJ2-7; D is ambiguous. The germline CDR1 and CDR2 sequences are SQVTM and ANQGSEA. The CDR3 extends over 13 amino acids. Trimming removed 0 bases from V and 2 bases from J, with 8 bases in between. This CDR3 reads CSVEEAGTYEQYF. Written as DNA, the CDR3 is TGCAGCGTTGAAGAGGCTGGAACCTACGAGCAGTACTTC.

The chain joins TRBV20-1 to TRBJ2-7, with TRBD1 matching over 8 bases. The J call may be mistaken, given a closer DNA end match to TRBJ2-5. The germline V gene has CDR1 DFQATT and CDR2 SNEGSKA (reference sequence). The CDR3 has 15 amino acids. CDR3 amino acids: CSALPDRGSVETQYF. The CDR3 coding sequence is TGCAGTGCCCTCCCAGACAGGGGATCGGTGGAGACCCAGTACTTC.

The rearrangement joins TRBV10-2 to TRBJ1-5; D call uncertain. The germline V and J ends were trimmed by 6 bases and 6 bases, with 15 bases remaining between them. The CDR3 sequence is 14 residues long. Germline CDR1 WSHSY, CDR2 SAAADI. The CDR3 region is CASRDELRSQPQHF. The CDR3 DNA reads TGCGCCAGCAGGGACGAGCTTAGGAGTCAGCCCCAGCATTTT.

The rearrangement links TRBV6-6 to TRBJ2-6, with a weak D call TRBD1 (6 bases). The CDR3 sequence is 16 residues long. Germline V gene sequence: CDR1 MNHNY, CDR2 SVGAGI (reference sequence). Trimming removed 5 bases at V and 1 base at J, with 12 bases between. This CDR3 reads CASSINRESGANVLTF. CDR3 DNA: TGTGCCAGCAGTATCAACAGGGAATCTGGGGCCAACGTCCTGACTTTC.

The chain carries TRBV12-3 or TRBV12-4 and TRBJ1-1, with D unclear. The CDR3 spans 13 residues. Deletions cut 3 bases from V and 4 bases from J, with 9 bases between. This CDR3 is CASSLAWSTEAFF. In DNA form, the CDR3 reads TGTGCCAGCAGTTTGGCTTGGAGCACTGAAGCTTTCTTT.

The chain links TRBV4-1 to TRBJ2-3; TRBD2 matches at 8 bases. With 1 base clipped from V and 5 bases from J, the junction kept 2 bases outside the gene matches. There are 14 residues in the CDR3. Germline-derived CDR1 and CDR2 are MGHRA and YSYEKL. CDR3 sequence reads: CASSQAGGVDTQYF. In nucleotides, the CDR3 is TGCGCCAGCAGCCAAGCGGGAGGGGTAGATACGCAGTATTTT.

This clonotype was counted only a few times. The chain couples TRBV4-3 to TRBJ2-3; D is possibly TRBD1 or TRBD2 (5 bases each). Between the trimmed V and J ends, which lost 0 bases and 9 bases, there was a span of 10 bases. The V gene's germline CDR1 is LGHNA and CDR2 YSLEER. The CDR3 length is 13 residues. The CDR3 bases are TGCGCCAGCAGCCAAGACGGGACCCCAACGCAGTATTTT. Translating it yields CASSQDGTPTQYF.

This clonotype has a handful of counts. The chain is built from TRBV6-1 and TRBJ2-1; no clear D gene. V was pared by 2 bases and J by 3 bases, with 5 bases between. From germline, CDR1 is MNHNS and CDR2 SASEGT. CDR3 size: 13 residues. The CDR3 sequence: CASSEYGYNEQFF. DNA of the CDR3: TGTGCCAGCAGTGAATATGGCTACAATGAGCAGTTCTTC.

In this sample, this clonotype turned up a few times. The V gene is TRBV20-1, the J gene TRBJ2-1; TRBD2 matches at 10 bases. V gave up 5 bases and J gave up 8 bases; unmatched junction bases: 15. The germline gives CDR1 DFQATT, CDR2 SNEGSKA (reference sequence). The CDR3 covers 16 residues. This CDR3 is CSASPPTSGISDEQFF. CDR3 coding DNA: TGCAGTGCTTCCCCACCCACTAGCGGGATTTCGGATGAGCAGTTCTTC.

This clonotype was recorded once. The chain is built from TRBV5-1 and TRBJ2-1; 12 bases are a match to TRBD2. Germline trimming cut 2 bases from V and 9 bases from J; bases unmatched to any gene: 6. In germline, CDR1 is SGHRS, CDR2 YFSETQ. The CDR3 is 15 amino acids. The CDR3 nucleotides are TGCGCCAGCAGCTTCAGACTAGCGGGAGAAATTGAGCAGTTCTTC. Translating gives CASSFRLAGEIEQFF. Supplemented by reference TRBV5-1 and TRBJ2-1, the full variable domain reads KAGVTQTPRYLIKTRGQQVTLSCSPISGHRSVSWYQQTPGQGLQFLFEYFSETQRNKGNFPGRFSGRQFSNSRSEMNVSTLELGDSALYLCASSFRLAGEIEQFFGPGTRLTVL.

The CDR3 bases are TGTGCCAGCAGTGAAGGGCTGAGTAGGGGTCAGCCCCAGCATTTT. Its translation is CASSEGLSRGQPQHF. The V gene is TRBV2, the J gene TRBJ1-5; maybe TRBD1 (5 bases). The CDR3 spans 15 residues. CDR1 SNHLY and CDR2 FYNNEI come from the germline V gene. V was pared by 1 base and J by 6 bases, with 13 bases between.

The DNA of the CDR3 is TGTGCCAGCAGTTACTCGTACAGGGGTGAAGCTTTCTTT. Translated: CASSYSYRGEAFF. The chain links TRBV6-5 to TRBJ1-1; 7 bases are shared with TRBD1. The ends lost 0 bases at V and 7 bases at J; junction bases unmatched: 2. This CDR3 is built from 13 residues. Germline CDR1 is MNHEY and CDR2 is SVGAGI.

The V gene is TRBV24-1, the J gene TRBJ2-3, with unresolved D. The CDR3 consists of 16 residues. The germline V and J ends were trimmed by 0 bases and 0 bases, with 9 bases remaining between them. CDR1 KGHDR and CDR2 SFDVKD come from the germline V gene. This chain's CDR3 is CATSDLSDSSTDTQYF. CDR3 in DNA: TGTGCCACCAGTGATTTGTCCGACTCTAGCACAGATACGCAGTATTTT.

This sequence joins TRBV2 and TRBJ2-1; 9 bases map to TRBD1. The end of the DNA fits TRBJ2-7 better, so the J call may be wrong. This CDR3 region has 13 residues. The germline V gene encodes CDR1 SNHLY and CDR2 FYNNEI. The CDR3 DNA reads TGTGCCAGCAGTAAGGACAGGGGTTCCGAGCAGTACTTC. Translation: CASSKDRGSEQYF.